The rows below give T cell receptor beta chains drawn from one sample of a study of identical twins. TCRdb reanalysed the 5' RACE reads using MiXCR and keeps one entry per CDR3 protein. The sample yields some 900,000 distinct CDR3 sequences, around 12% seen once. This sample also belongs to another study, concerning yellow fever vaccine responses in identical twins.

Sequencing input: PBMCs. All receptors come from a woman younger than 35 in good health. The CDR3 runs from the conserved cysteine through the conserved F or W. Each record gives: CDR3 protein, CDR3 DNA, J gene, clone size, D gene, V gene. A D gene is named only where the DNA matches it firmly. The size field is filled for only some rows; it gives once, few, many or a size class.

CDR3: CASRKRGLFTDTQYF; DNA: TGTGCCAGCAGGAAACGAGGCTTATTCACAGATACGCAGTATTTT; J: TRBJ2-3; size: -; D: -; V: TRBV11-3
CDR3: CASSLYWASGSKDEQFF; DNA: TGTGCCAGCAGCCTTTACTGGGCCAGCGGGAGTAAGGATGAGCAGTTCTTC; J: TRBJ2-1; size: -; D: TRBD2; V: TRBV14
CDR3: CSASWRGGTDTQYF; DNA: TGCAGTGCCAGCTGGCGGGGTGGCACAGATACGCAGTATTTT; J: TRBJ2-3; size: -; D: -; V: TRBV20-1
CDR3: CASSPGWWGPETQYF; DNA: TGTGCCAGCAGTCCTGGCTGGTGGGGGCCAGAGACCCAGTACTTC; J: TRBJ2-5; size: few; D: -; V: TRBV6-1
CDR3: CASSDGRKTQYF; DNA: TGTGCCAGCAGTGACGGTCGCAAGACCCAGTACTTC; J: TRBJ2-5; size: few; D: -; V: TRBV7-6
CDR3: CASSLMGGRGTDTQYF; DNA: TGTGCCAGCAGTTTAATGGGCGGGAGGGGCACAGATACGCAGTATTTT; J: TRBJ2-3; size: few; D: TRBD2; V: TRBV12-3/TRBV12-4
CDR3: CASSWGGSGGYNEQFF; DNA: TGCGCCAGCAGCTGGGGGGGCAGCGGGGGCTACAATGAGCAGTTCTTC; J: TRBJ2-1; size: -; D: TRBD2; V: TRBV5-1
CDR3: CASTPGDYTDTQYF; DNA: TGCGCCAGCACCCCGGGGGACTACACAGATACGCAGTATTTT; J: TRBJ2-3; size: many; D: TRBD2; V: TRBV5-1
CDR3: CSAPTSGNEQFF; DNA: TGCAGTGCTCCAACTAGCGGGAATGAGCAGTTCTTC; J: TRBJ2-1; size: -; D: TRBD2; V: TRBV20-1
CDR3: CASSPSLAGGLGTNTQYF; DNA: TGTGCCAGCAGCCCTTCACTAGCGGGAGGCCTCGGCACAAATACGCAGTATTTT; J: TRBJ2-3; size: -; D: TRBD2; V: TRBV12-3/TRBV12-4
CDR3: CASSVPGQSEAFF; DNA: TGTGCCAGCAGTGTCCCGGGACAGAGTGAAGCTTTCTTT; J: TRBJ1-1; size: many; D: TRBD1; V: TRBV12-3/TRBV12-4